A selection of T cell receptor beta chains follows, all from one sample in a study of cytomegalovirus exposure and HLA in healthy donors. TCRdb's copy holds only in-frame clones and misses some; the assay was immunoSEQ multiplex PCR. The table lists 100,000 to 150,000 clones, over 60% of them singletons. The specimen sequenced was PBMCs. The receptors stem from a woman in her sixties or seventies in good health and CMV-seropositive. Both conserved end residues are trimmed from each CDR3. Fields, in order: J gene, V gene, CDR3 protein.

TRBJ1-5 TRBV28 ASSSTKGKNQPQH
TRBJ2-3 TRBV7-9 ASSLGASGSRTDTQY
TRBJ1-2 TRBV4-3 ASSQEYPAATHIYGYT
TRBJ1-1 TRBV7-8 ASTRQGLTEAF
TRBJ2-7 TRBV29-1 SVELGRSPAYEQY
TRBJ2-1 TRBV30 AWSLGEGNEQF
TRBJ2-5 TRBV7-2 ASSLGVASSETQY
TRBJ2-5 TRBV5-1 ASSLISGGIQETQY
TRBJ2-1 TRBV28 ASPPALPDFNEQF
TRBJ1-1 TRBV5-1 ASSLGLASGRSGSEAF
TRBJ1-4 TRBV7-9 ASSELLGKLF
TRBJ2-3 TRBV5-1 ASRLSPGESLADTQY
TRBJ2-3 TRBV7-3 ASSFQGDTQY
TRBJ1-1 TRBV5-6 ASSLVWGGQNTEAF
TRBJ1-1 TRBV10-3 AIRGGLQTWNTEAF
TRBJ1-3 TRBV7-9 ASSTDWGGSGNTIY
TRBJ2-1 TRBV6-4 ASSGGTGSSYNEQF
TRBJ2-3 TRBV29-1 SVEDRGPDTQY
TRBJ2-2 TRBV6-4 ASSELAGESGGTGELF
TRBJ2-1 TRBV2 ASRLAGGEQF
TRBJ1-2 TRBV27 ASSPSAPRYGYT
TRBJ2-7 TRBV25-1 ASSIQGNEQY
TRBJ2-3 TRBV4-2 ASSQAVGGGPLGTDTQY
TRBJ2-2 TRBV30 AWSPLGTTGGAGELF
TRBJ1-2 TRBV7-2 ASSPWTGYT
TRBJ1-5 TRBV7-2 ASSPVGGPLFQPQH
TRBJ2-7 TRBV4-2 ASSQGVILGRDSAYEQY
TRBJ1-1 TRBV9 ASSARTGRNTEAF
TRBJ1-1 TRBV6-5 ASSYSTRAWGTEAF
TRBJ2-6 TRBV19 ASTPDRGNIAGANVLT
TRBJ2-3 TRBV5-4 ASSSDTRAQY
TRBJ1-2 TRBV5-6 ASSLSGTGNYGYT
TRBJ2-3 TRBV7-8 ASSFRPALSTDTQY
TRBJ1-1 TRBV7-2 ASSLGVLGRGITEAF
TRBJ1-2 TRBV7-9 ASSSDRGRSYGYT